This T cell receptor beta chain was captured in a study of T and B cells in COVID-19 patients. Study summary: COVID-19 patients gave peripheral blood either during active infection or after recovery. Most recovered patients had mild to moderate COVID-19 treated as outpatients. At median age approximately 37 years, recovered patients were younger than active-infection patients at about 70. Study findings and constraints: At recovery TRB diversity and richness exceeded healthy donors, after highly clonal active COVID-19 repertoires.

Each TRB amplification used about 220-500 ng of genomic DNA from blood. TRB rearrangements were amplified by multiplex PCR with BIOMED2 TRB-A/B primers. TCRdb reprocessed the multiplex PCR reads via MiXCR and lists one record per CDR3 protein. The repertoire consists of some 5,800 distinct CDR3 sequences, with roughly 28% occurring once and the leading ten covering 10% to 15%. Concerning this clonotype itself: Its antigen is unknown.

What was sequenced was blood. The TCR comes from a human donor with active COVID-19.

The CDR3, as DNA: TGTGCCAGCAGCCCGGAACGACTAGCGCAGAAAGATACGCAGTATTTT. The encoded protein is CASSPERLAQKDTQYF. This rearrangement joins TRBV7-2 to TRBJ2-3; 8 positions match TRBD2. The J segment lost 5 bases and the V segment lost 5 bases, leaving 12 bases of the junction unmatched. This CDR3 spans 16 amino acids. Germline values: CDR1 SGHTA, CDR2 FQGNSA.